This passage covers 31 T cell receptor beta chains from one sample sequenced in a study of T cells in narcolepsy. Data came from immunoSEQ multiplex PCR; TCRdb stores just in-frame clones and leaves some out. The sample has about 26,000 clones; about four fifths are singletons. Sequenced material: memory (CD45RA-) CD4+ T cells from blood. All receptors come from a human donor in good health.

The chain recombines TRBV5-8 with TRBJ1-2; D call uncertain. This CDR3 comprises 15 residues. Germline loops: CDR1 SGHTS, CDR2 YDEGEE. V lost 4 bases, J lost 0 bases, and 13 bases lay in between. The CDR3 nucleotides read TGTGCCAGCAGCCAACCATACAAGGCTAACTATGGCTACACCTTC. Its translation is CASSQPYKANYGYTF.

This clone was found a few times. The genes are TRBV19 and TRBJ2-1; 9 bases fit TRBD1. The CDR3 is 14 residues long. Germline CDR1 reads LNHDA; CDR2 reads SQIVND (reference sequence). The junction had 2 bases not matched to a gene; V was cut back by 2 bases and J by 6 bases. The DNA for the CDR3 is TGTGCCAGTAGTATACGGGGACAGGGCAATGAGCAGTTCTTC. Protein product: CASSIRGQGNEQFF.

The chain carries TRBV9 and TRBJ2-3; the D gene is possibly TRBD2 (6 bases). Between the trimmed V and J ends, which lost 2 bases and 6 bases, there was a span of 19 bases. Germline V lookup: CDR1 SGDLS, CDR2 YYNGEE. The CDR3 is 16 amino acids. The DNA for the CDR3 is TGTGCCAGCAGCGTTGCGGCCGGGGGTACGTCGGATACGCAGTATTTT. Its translation: CASSVAAGGTSDTQYF.

This chain joins TRBV4-2 and TRBJ2-7; TRBD2 aligns across 7 bases. The CDR3 runs 14 residues. The germline V gene has CDR1 LGHNA and CDR2 YNFKEQ. The trim removed 4 bases at V and 2 bases at J, leaving 5 bases unmatched. CDR3 amino acids: CASSPSGITYEQYF. The DNA for the CDR3 is TGTGCCAGCAGCCCCAGCGGGATCACCTACGAGCAGTACTTC.

This chain uses TRBV5-1 with TRBJ1-6, with 9 nucleotides matching TRBD1. This CDR3 contains 15 residues. CDR1 is SGHRS, CDR2 YFSETQ, per germline. Losses at the gene ends were 0 bases for V and 9 bases for J; bases not matched to a gene: 4. CDR3 bases: TGCGCCAGCAGCTTGGGACAGGGGGACGGTTCACCCCTCCACTTT. It codes for CASSLGQGDGSPLHF. Supplemented by reference TRBV5-1 and TRBJ1-6, the full variable domain reads KAGVTQTPRYLIKTRGQQVTLSCSPISGHRSVSWYQQTPGQGLQFLFEYFSETQRNKGNFPGRFSGRQFSNSRSEMNVSTLELGDSALYLCASSLGQGDGSPLHFGNGTRLTVT.

V and J are TRBV10-1 and TRBJ2-1; 11 nucleotides agree with TRBD2. Germline CDR1 is WNHNN and CDR2 is SYGVQD (reference sequence). CDR3 length equals 14 residues. Trimming at V came to 0 bases and at J to 8 bases, leaving 0 bases not matched to a gene. This chain's CDR3 is CASSESSGRDEQFF. CDR3 nucleotides: TGCGCCAGCAGTGAGTCTAGCGGGAGGGATGAGCAGTTCTTC.

The chain recombines TRBV6-6 with TRBJ2-7; TRBD1 matches 7 bases. CDR1 and CDR2 (germline): MNHNY, SVGAGI (reference sequence). V shed 7 bases, J shed 2 bases, and the junction held 5 bases outside the gene matches. This CDR3 spans 13 amino acids. Here the CDR3 DNA reads TGTGCCAGCACCAAAGGGGGCCCCTACGAGCAGTACTTC. This encodes CASTKGGPYEQYF.

The genes are TRBV4-2 and TRBJ1-3, with TRBD1 matching over 7 bases. CDR3 length: 18 residues. Per germline, CDR1 LGHNA and CDR2 YNFKEQ. Unmatched junction bases numbered 12, after V lost 4 bases and J lost 0 bases. The CDR3 loop is CASSLTPRQGFSGNTIYF. The CDR3 DNA sequence: TGTGCCAGCAGCCTCACTCCCCGACAGGGTTTCTCTGGAAACACCATATATTTT.

The rearrangement uses TRBV29-1 and TRBJ2-1; TRBD1 is a possible D gene (5 bases). CDR1 is SQVTM and CDR2 is ANQGSEA in the germline V gene. V was clipped by 4 bases and J by 12 bases, with 16 bases between them. The CDR3 spans 12 residues. CDR3 sequence (DNA): TGCAGCGTTGGAAATCAGGGTACTTTGCAGTTCTTC. This sequence encodes CSVGNQGTLQFF.

The gene calls are TRBV7-6 and TRBJ2-2, with TRBD2 matching 12 bases. Germline-derived CDR1 and CDR2 are SGHVS and FNYEAQ. The CDR3 extends over 18 amino acids. V trimming: 2 bases; J trimming: 1 base; junction bases outside the gene matches: 5. CDR3 sequence reads: CASSLIPSGGVNTGELFF. CDR3 nucleotide sequence: TGTGCCAGCAGCTTAATTCCTAGCGGGGGGGTGAACACCGGGGAGCTGTTTTTT.

The gene calls are TRBV10-3 and TRBJ1-5, with no clear D. Trimming took off 3 bases at V and 10 bases at J, with 19 bases between the two ends. Germline lookup yields CDR1 ENHRY and CDR2 SYGVKD. CDR3 length: 15 residues. This CDR3 is CAISDRESGSQPQHF. In DNA form, the CDR3 reads TGTGCCATCAGTGATCGAGAGAGCGGTTCCCAACCCCAGCATTTT.

This chain links TRBV6-6 with TRBJ1-1, with 7 bases lining up with TRBD1. The germline gives CDR1 MNHNY, CDR2 SVGAGI (reference sequence). This CDR3 has 15 amino acids. The V and J ends lost 5 bases and 5 bases, in that order; junction bases with no gene match: 11. The DNA for the CDR3 is TGTGCCAGCAGTGTACCCACAGGGGTCGGTACTGAAGCTTTCTTT. Translated: CASSVPTGVGTEAFF.

The chain has TRBV5-4 and TRBJ2-3; D ambiguous. The CDR3 runs to 15 residues. Trimming stripped 0 bases from V and 0 bases from J, with 8 bases between. The germline V gene encodes CDR1 SGHNT and CDR2 YYREEE (reference sequence). The CDR3 sequence: CASSLGPTSTDTQYF. In DNA form, the CDR3 reads TGTGCCAGCAGCTTGGGCCCGACCAGCACAGATACGCAGTATTTT.

This clone was detected once. CDR3 DNA: TGCGCCAGCAGCTTGGACAACCCAACTAATGAAAAACTGTTTTTT. Its translation: CASSLDNPTNEKLFF. This rearrangement joins TRBV5-1 to TRBJ1-4; D unresolved. Germline-derived CDR1 and CDR2 are SGHRS and YFSETQ. Trimming removed 0 bases at V and 0 bases at J, with 6 bases between. The CDR3 has 15 residues.

The chain employs TRBV5-4 and TRBJ1-4; D not resolved. Trimming stripped 4 bases from V and 5 bases from J, with 12 bases between. There are 14 residues in the CDR3. The V gene's germline CDR1 is SGHNT and CDR2 YYREEE (reference sequence). CDR3 loop: CASSMDRVNEKLFF. CDR3 nucleotide sequence: TGTGCCAGCAGCATGGACCGGGTGAATGAAAAACTGTTTTTT.

V is TRBV30 and J is TRBJ1-2; TRBD1 might be the D (6 bases). Germline V gene data show CDR1 as GTSNPN and CDR2 as SVGIG (reference sequence). The V gene lost 0 bases and the J gene lost 7 bases, with 12 bases spanning the gap. The CDR3 runs 13 residues. The CDR3 DNA reads as TGTGCCTGGAGTGTCGTGGGGGGCGGTGGCTACACCTTC. Its protein is CAWSVVGGGGYTF.

This chain uses TRBV7-9 with TRBJ1-5; TRBD1 aligns across 7 bases. CDR1 SEHNR and CDR2 FQNEAQ come from the germline V gene (reference sequence). J was trimmed by 3 bases and V by 8 bases; bases with no gene match: 1. This CDR3 spans 12 amino acids. This CDR3 is CASQGDNQPQHF. In DNA form, the CDR3 reads TGTGCCAGCCAGGGGGACAATCAGCCCCAGCATTTT.

The rearrangement joins TRBV5-1 to TRBJ2-7; 9 positions match TRBD2. Germline values: CDR1 SGHRS, CDR2 YFSETQ. CDR3 length equals 15 residues. The junction had 6 bases not matched to a gene; V was cut back by 4 bases and J by 1 base. CDR3 DNA: TGCGCCAGCAGCCCTGGGCTAGCGGGATCCTACGAGCAGTACTTC. Protein sequence: CASSPGLAGSYEQYF.

Comments on this clone: Sequence at one end of the junction differs from germline and may be a read error. At the DNA level, this CDR3 is encoded by other sequences in the same sample as well. The chain has TRBV2 and TRBJ1-5, with D perhaps matching TRBD1 (5 bases). Germline V gene data show CDR1 as SNHLY and CDR2 as FYNNEI. This CDR3 has 14 residues. This chain's CDR3 is CASRRDQGFQPQHF. The CDR3 nucleotides are TGCGCCAGCAGAAGGGACCAGGGTTTTCAGCCCCAGCATTTT.

The J gene is TRBJ2-3, the V gene TRBV19; 8 nucleotides line up with TRBD2. Trimming took 8 bases from V and 0 from J; bases not matched to a gene: 10. CDR1 LNHDA and CDR2 SQIVND come from the germline V gene (reference sequence). The CDR3 covers 16 residues. The chain's CDR3 is CASSSIAGTSTDTQYF. Here the CDR3 DNA reads TGTGCCAGTTCATCCATAGCGGGGACTAGCACAGATACGCAGTATTTT. Using reference TRBV19 and TRBJ2-3 for the parts outside the CDR3, the full variable domain is DGGITQSPKYLFRKEGQNVTLSCEQNLNHDAMYWYRQDPGQGLRLIYYSQIVNDFQKGDIAEGYSVSREKKESFPLTVTSAQKNPTAFYLCASSSIAGTSTDTQYFGPGTRLTVL.

The J gene is TRBJ2-7, the V gene TRBV5-4; D perhaps matches TRBD2 (7 bases). Germline V CDR1 and CDR2: SGHNT, YYREEE (reference sequence). Trimming cost V 0 bases and J 4 bases, with 17 bases left between them. The CDR3 spans 16 residues. CDR3 protein: CASSLAGPGGTYEQYF. CDR3 nucleotides: TGTGCCAGCAGCTTGGCCGGGCCGGGGGGCACTTACGAGCAGTACTTC. The variable domain in full, with the rest retrieved from reference TRBV5-4 and TRBJ2-7, is ETGVTQSPTHLIKTRGQQVTLRCSSQSGHNTVSWYQQALGQGPQFIFQYYREEENGRGNFPPRFSGLQFPNYSSELNVNALELDDSALYLCASSLAGPGGTYEQYFGPGTRLTVT.

V and J are TRBV28 and TRBJ2-4; D assignment may be TRBD1 or TRBD2 (5 bases each). Germline assignment: CDR1 MDHEN and CDR2 SYDVKM. Trimming removed 4 bases from V and 0 bases from J, with 13 bases in between. This CDR3 comprises 16 residues. CDR3 sequence: CASSSPGSLAKNIQYF. The CDR3 bases are TGTGCCAGCAGTTCCCCAGGGAGTTTAGCCAAAAACATTCAGTACTTC.

The V and J genes are TRBV7-8 and TRBJ2-7, with TRBD2 matching over 7 bases. The V gene's germline CDR1 is SGHVS and CDR2 FQNEAQ. V trimming: 5 bases; J trimming: 0 bases; junction bases outside the gene matches: 10. This CDR3 contains 16 residues. In DNA form, the CDR3 reads TGTGCCAGCAGCCGGGTGGGGGGGGTAAGCTCCTACGAGCAGTACTTC. Residues: CASSRVGGVSSYEQYF.

The J gene is TRBJ2-7, the V gene TRBV30; D might be TRBD2 (6 bases). The CDR3 contains 14 residues. The germline CDR1 and CDR2 sequences are GTSNPN and SVGIG (reference sequence). Trimming took off 0 bases at V and 0 bases at J, with 9 bases between the two ends. The CDR3 is CAWSVPLASYEQYF. The CDR3 nucleotides are TGTGCCTGGAGTGTACCACTAGCCTCCTACGAGCAGTACTTC.

The gene calls are TRBV5-5 and TRBJ2-5, with 8 positions matching TRBD2. There are 14 residues in the CDR3. Germline assignment: CDR1 SGHKS and CDR2 YYEKEE (reference sequence). Unmatched junction bases numbered 4, after V lost 2 bases and J lost 4 bases. CDR3 sequence: CASSFLAGGETQYF. CDR3 bases: TGTGCCAGCAGCTTCCTAGCGGGTGGAGAGACCCAGTACTTC.

The rearrangement links TRBV2 to TRBJ2-7, with D perhaps matching TRBD1 (6 bases). This CDR3 is 14 amino acids long. Germline CDR1 SNHLY, CDR2 FYNNEI. The V gene lost 5 bases and the J gene lost 2 bases, with 13 bases spanning the gap. CDR3 region: CASSTPGQTYEQYF. CDR3 nucleotides: TGTGCCAGCAGTACACCGGGACAAACCTACGAGCAGTACTTC.

The chain links TRBV27 to TRBJ1-2; D is perhaps TRBD1 (5 bases). The CDR3 contains 14 residues. Germline lookup yields CDR1 MNHEY and CDR2 SMNVEV (reference sequence). V lost 2 bases to trimming and J lost 6 bases, with 13 bases between them. This CDR3 reads CASSLHADRNGYTF. The CDR3, as DNA: TGTGCCAGCAGTTTACATGCCGACAGAAATGGCTACACCTTC.

This sequence joins TRBV25-1 and TRBJ1-1, with a tentative D call TRBD1 (5 bases). Per the germline V gene, CDR1 is MGHDK and CDR2 is SYGVNS. The length of the CDR3 is 13 residues. Trimming took 4 bases from V and 6 from J, leaving 12 bases between them. The CDR3 reads CASSVGGWAEAFF. The CDR3 nucleotides read TGTGCCAGCAGTGTGGGGGGATGGGCTGAAGCTTTCTTT.

This clone was found once. The chain has TRBV2 and TRBJ2-7; 9 bases fit TRBD1. CDR1 and CDR2 from the germline V gene are SNHLY and FYNNEI. V lost 6 bases and J lost 2; bases outside the gene matches: 8. The CDR3 consists of 15 residues. The CDR3 here is CASRLSGTGPYEQYF. The CDR3 DNA reads as TGTGCCAGCAGGCTTTCCGGGACAGGGCCCTACGAGCAGTACTTC.

This clone was counted only a few times. V and J are TRBV5-6 and TRBJ2-2, with 8 bases identical to TRBD2. Trimming took 0 bases from V and 5 from J; bases not matched to a gene: 3. Per the germline V gene, CDR1 is SGHDT and CDR2 is YYEEEE. This CDR3 spans 15 amino acids. CDR3 nucleotide sequence: TGTGCCAGCAGCTTGGGACCGGGGGGGACCGGGGAGCTGTTTTTT. Its translation: CASSLGPGGTGELFF.

The CDR3 nucleotides read TGCGCCAGCAGCCAAGTGTACTCCCTAGAGACCCAGTACTTC. The encoded protein is CASSQVYSLETQYF. The chain uses TRBV4-1 and TRBJ2-5; D not certain. The CDR3 totals 14 residues. V was pared by 1 base and J by 4 bases, with 10 bases between. The V gene's germline CDR1 is MGHRA and CDR2 YSYEKL.